Listed below are T cell receptor beta chains from one sample, sequenced in a study of blood T cell repertoires in COVID-19. Method: immunoSEQ multiplex PCR; TCRdb's copy keeps in-frame clones and lacks some. The table shows about 210,000 clones, with around four fifths occurring only once. Input material: peripheral blood. The receptors shown here come from a woman between 45 and 60 years old with active or convalescent COVID-19. Each CDR3 is given with its conserved first and last residue. Each record gives: J gene, D gene, V gene, clone size, CDR3 DNA, CDR3 protein. The D gene is left open where the match is weak. Some rows mark clone size as missing; the rest say once, few, many or name a class of expanded clone.

TRBJ1-2 TRBD1 TRBV6-5 NA TGTGCCAGCAGCTACGTAGGACAGGGGACCAACTATGGCTACACCTTC CASSYVGQGTNYGYTF
TRBJ1-5 NA TRBV27 NA TGTGCCAGCAGCTTGGGCGCTTATAGCAATCAGCCCCAGCATTTT CASSLGAYSNQPQHF
TRBJ1-4 NA TRBV4-1 NA TGCGCCAGCAGCCAAGATCGGGGTAGAGGGTGGGCAACTAATGAAAAACTGTTTTTT CASSQDRGRGWATNEKLFF
TRBJ2-5 TRBD1 TRBV19 NA TGTGCCAGTAGACCAGAGGGTAGGGGGCGCGGCCAAGAGACCCAGTACTTC CASRPEGRGRGQETQYF
TRBJ1-5 TRBD1 TRBV28 many TGTGCCAGCAGCTGGACAGGGCCTGGGGGCAATCAGCCCCAGCATTTT CASSWTGPGGNQPQHF
TRBJ2-1 NA TRBV28 once TGTGCCAGCAGTTTCGGTAACGGGGGTGGGGAGCAGTTCTTC CASSFGNGGGEQFF
TRBJ2-1 TRBD1 TRBV6-6 NA TGTGCCAGCAGCACCGGGACAGTCTACAATGAGCAGTTCTTC CASSTGTVYNEQFF
TRBJ2-1 NA TRBV19 NA TGTGCCAGTAACAAGGGGGACCATGAGCAGTTCTTC CASNKGDHEQFF
TRBJ2-7 TRBD1 TRBV27 NA TGTGCCAGCAGCCGGGACAGAAGATCCTACGAGCAGTACTTC CASSRDRRSYEQYF
TRBJ1-4 TRBD1 TRBV15 NA TGTGCCACCAGCAGGGGGGACAGTATTCTTAGGACTAATGAAAAACTGTTTTTT CATSRGDSILRTNEKLFF
TRBJ1-2 NA TRBV5-5 NA TGTGCCAGCAGCTTGGTTATTGGGGCCCCCACGGGCGGCTACACCTTC CASSLVIGAPTGGYTF
TRBJ1-4 TRBD1 TRBV19 NA TGTGCCAGTAAGGACAGGGGGCAAGGAACTAATGAAAAACTGTTTTTT CASKDRGQGTNEKLFF
TRBJ1-2 NA TRBV18 NA TGTGCCAGCTCACCACCGGCAGGGAACGGCTACACCTTC CASSPPAGNGYTF
TRBJ1-1 TRBD1 TRBV5-1 NA TGCGCCAGCAGCTCAGGACAGGGGCTGGGTACTGAAGCTTTCTTT CASSSGQGLGTEAFF
TRBJ2-1 NA TRBV21-1 NA TGTGCCAGCAGCAAAGATAAGCGATACGAGCAGTTCTTC CASSKDKRYEQFF
TRBJ1-5 NA TRBV19 once TGTGCCAGTAGTATTTCGGGAGGGTTTAGCAATCAGCCCCAGCATTTT CASSISGGFSNQPQHF
TRBJ2-7 TRBD1 TRBV4-1 NA TGCGCCAGCAGCTCTCCGGGACAGACAACCTACGAGCAGTACTTC CASSSPGQTTYEQYF
TRBJ1-5 NA TRBV5-5 NA TGTGCCAGCAGGCGGACCGCAGGGGAGAGCAATCAGCCCCAGCATTTT CASRRTAGESNQPQHF
TRBJ2-5 TRBD2 TRBV5-6 once TGTGCCAGCAGCTTGGGTGCGGGAGGGCCTGGGGAGACCCAGTACTTC CASSLGAGGPGETQYF
TRBJ1-5 TRBD1 TRBV7-2 NA TGTGCCAGCAGCTTAGCGCTAGGGACAGGGAACCAGCCCCAGCATTTT CASSLALGTGNQPQHF
TRBJ1-5 TRBD1 TRBV3-1/TRBV3-2 few TGTGCCAGCAGCCAAGACTATCAGGGGGGCAATCAGCCCCAGCATTTT CASSQDYQGGNQPQHF
TRBJ1-3 TRBD1 TRBV10-3 NA TGTGCCATCAGTGAGTCGACAGGGCCTGGAAACACCATATATTTT CAISESTGPGNTIYF
TRBJ2-1 NA TRBV3-1/TRBV3-2 NA TGTGCCAGCAGCCAAGAGCGTATCAAACTCAATGAGCAGTTCTTC CASSQERIKLNEQFF
TRBJ1-1 NA TRBV11-2 many TGTGCCAGCAGCTTTAAGAACACTGAAGCTTTCTTT CASSFKNTEAFF
TRBJ2-2 TRBD1 TRBV10-3 NA TGTGCCATCAGTCAATCCGGGACAGGGGCGAGAACCGGGGAGCTGTTTTTT CAISQSGTGARTGELFF
TRBJ1-3 NA TRBV6-5 NA TGTGCCAGCAGTTACTCGGAGCCCCGATCTGGAAACACCATATATTTT CASSYSEPRSGNTIYF
TRBJ2-5 NA TRBV18 NA TGTGCCAGCTCACCAGAGACTAGGTTTGTCCAGTACTTC CASSPETRFVQYF
TRBJ1-1 NA TRBV6-5 few TGTGCCAGCAGCCCCGGGACACCTATGAACACTGAAGCTTTCTTT CASSPGTPMNTEAFF
TRBJ1-3 NA TRBV10-3 NA TGTGCCATCAGTGAGTCGCAGGGCCAGGGAAACACCATATATTTT CAISESQGQGNTIYF
TRBJ1-1 NA TRBV21-1 once TGTGCCAGCAGCAAAGTATATGTCGTCCCGAACACTGAAGCTTTCTTT CASSKVYVVPNTEAFF
TRBJ2-5 TRBD2 TRBV28 NA TGTGCCAGCAGTTTAGCGGGAGGGCCGGGCCGCCAAGAGACCCAGTACTTC CASSLAGGPGRQETQYF
TRBJ1-6 NA TRBV28 NA TGTGCCAGCAGGGGGGCCCTCCCCTCCCAGGCCCTCCACTTT CASRGALPSQALHF
TRBJ2-2 NA TRBV5-4 NA TGTGCCAGCAGCTCGGCCCTGCAGGGCTCCACCGGGGAGCTGTTTTTT CASSSALQGSTGELFF
TRBJ2-1 NA TRBV6-5 NA TGTGCCAGCAGCGAGTCGAGCTCCTACAATGAGCAGTTCTTC CASSESSSYNEQFF
TRBJ1-1 NA TRBV30 NA TGTGCCTGGAGTAACACAGCCCGTGAGACTGAAGCTTTCTTT CAWSNTARETEAFF
TRBJ2-1 TRBD2 TRBV7-2 NA TGTGCCAGCAGCTGGACTAGTGGGCCCTACAATGAGCAGTTCTTC CASSWTSGPYNEQFF
TRBJ1-2 TRBD1 TRBV2 NA TGTGCCAGCAGCCGTCTGGGAGGGACAGGGTCCTATGGCTACACCTTC CASSRLGGTGSYGYTF
TRBJ1-5 TRBD1 TRBV28 once TGTGCCAGCGGAGGGACAGGTAGCAATCAGCCCCAGCATTTT CASGGTGSNQPQHF
TRBJ1-6 TRBD1 TRBV15 few TGTGCCACCAGCAGCGTTCGGGGACAGCGGAATTCACCCCTCCACTTT CATSSVRGQRNSPLHF
TRBJ1-5 NA TRBV30 NA TGTGCCTGGAGTGTACAGTCAGGCAATCAGCCCCAGCATTTT CAWSVQSGNQPQHF
TRBJ1-6 TRBD1 TRBV7-3 NA TGTGCCAGCAGCCGGGGGACAGGGAATTCACCCCTCCACTTT CASSRGTGNSPLHF
TRBJ1-1 NA TRBV10-3 NA TGTGCCATCAGCCTATCCAAGAACACTGAAGCTTTCTTT CAISLSKNTEAFF